Listed here are 27 T cell receptor beta chains from one sample, sequenced in a study of blood T cells in healthy people across ages. Next came a second PCR, run for about 7 to 12 cycles, which used a sample-barcoded 5' primer along with a J-beta primer mix. TCRdb processed the 5' RACE reads anew with MiXCR; each CDR3 protein has one entry. The sample gives 1.5 million to 2 million distinct CDR3 sequences, 49% of which show up once; less than 2.5% is in the top ten. Sequenced sample: blood. These receptor sequences come from a woman aged 40 to 50 in good health.

The chain links TRBV28 to TRBJ2-5, with D possibly being TRBD1 or TRBD2 (5 bases each). The V end was cut by 7 bases, the J end by 5 bases, with 14 bases between. This CDR3 is built from 13 residues. Germline CDR1 MDHEN, CDR2 SYDVKM. The CDR3 protein is CASNKRGRETQYF. The CDR3 DNA reads as TGTGCCAGCAATAAGAGGGGTCGGGAGACCCAGTACTTC.

This clonotype has just a few counts. The chain combines TRBV10-3 with TRBJ2-5; D not resolved. V shed 2 bases and J shed 5 bases, with 9 bases lying between them. Germline V CDR1 and CDR2: ENHRY, SYGVKD. The CDR3 runs to 13 residues. CDR3 DNA sequence: TGTGCCATCAGTGAGACAGAGGTGGAGACCCAGTACTTC. This translates into CAISETEVETQYF.

The rearrangement uses TRBV7-2 and TRBJ2-4, with 9 bases aligning to TRBD1. The V and J ends lost 2 bases and 6 bases, in that order; junction bases with no gene match: 8. Per germline, CDR1 SGHTA and CDR2 FQGNSA. This CDR3 has 16 amino acids. CDR3 bases: TGTGCCAGCAGCTTAAGGTACAGGGGGCAACGAAACATTCAGTACTTC. Protein: CASSLRYRGQRNIQYF.

The chain has TRBV20-1 and TRBJ1-2; 7 bases are shared with TRBD1. This CDR3 is 18 amino acids long. V was pared by 5 bases and J by 0 bases, with 18 bases of the junction left unmatched. Germline loops: CDR1 DFQATT, CDR2 SNEGSKA (reference sequence). This CDR3 is CSAYTGTAFSSANYGYTF. As DNA, the CDR3 is TGCAGTGCTTACACCGGGACAGCTTTTTCCTCAGCTAACTATGGCTACACCTTC.

V usage is TRBV4-3 and J usage is TRBJ2-4; possible D gene TRBD2, 6 bases. Germline V gene sequence: CDR1 LGHNA, CDR2 YSLEER. The CDR3 loop spans 14 amino acids. V shed 3 bases and J shed 3 bases, with 9 bases lying between them. The CDR3 coding sequence is TGCGCCAGCAGCCACCTCGGGGGCAAAAACATTCAGTACTTC. Translated, it gives CASSHLGGKNIQYF.

The V and J genes are TRBV6-5 and TRBJ2-7; 9 positions agree with TRBD1. Germline V gene data show CDR1 as MNHEY and CDR2 as SVGAGI. This CDR3 is 15 amino acids long. The junction had 7 bases not matched to a gene; V was cut back by 6 bases and J by 1 base. CDR3 protein: CASRAGQGRSYEQYF. As DNA, the CDR3 is TGTGCCAGCAGGGCCGGACAGGGGAGGTCCTACGAGCAGTACTTC.

Only one count was recorded for this clonotype. This rearrangement joins TRBV7-2 to TRBJ1-4, with D maybe TRBD1 (5 bases). Trimming left V 2 bases short and J 0 bases short, with 10 bases between. The CDR3 is 16 residues long. Germline V CDR1 and CDR2: SGHTA, FQGNSA. In nucleotides, the CDR3 is TGTGCCAGCAGCTTATACAGGTGTGCAACTAATGAAAAACTGTTTTTT. This codes for CASSLYRCATNEKLFF.

A few counts support this clonotype. This chain joins TRBV9 and TRBJ2-1; no reliable D call. Germline CDR1 SGDLS, CDR2 YYNGEE. The CDR3 loop spans 13 amino acids. V was shortened by 5 bases and J by 5 bases, with 11 bases between the two germline ends. The CDR3 reads CASRSSYDNEQFF. The CDR3 coding sequence is TGTGCCAGCAGGTCGTCCTATGACAATGAGCAGTTCTTC.

The rearrangement links TRBV7-2 to TRBJ1-2; D remains unclear. Germline values: CDR1 SGHTA, CDR2 FQGNSA. The CDR3 runs 14 residues. V shed 1 base and J shed 5 bases, with 11 bases lying between them. The CDR3 reads CASSLEFGRYGYTF. The DNA of the CDR3 is TGTGCCAGCAGCTTAGAATTCGGACGGTATGGCTACACCTTC.

This rearrangement joins TRBV15 to TRBJ2-5, with D uncertain. The CDR3 covers 15 residues. V lost 0 bases and J 1 base, leaving 9 bases between the germline ends. Per the germline V gene, CDR1 is LNHNV and CDR2 is YYDKDF (reference sequence). CDR3 region: CATSRDPNSQETQYF. As DNA, the CDR3 is TGTGCCACCAGCAGAGATCCGAATTCCCAAGAGACCCAGTACTTC.

This clonotype was picked up one time. The chain carries TRBV2 and TRBJ2-5, with TRBD2 matching over 9 bases. Unmatched junction bases numbered 9, after V lost 9 bases and J lost 4 bases. The CDR3 is made up of 14 amino acids. From germline, CDR1 is SNHLY and CDR2 FYNNEI. CDR3 coding DNA: TGTGCCAGGGAAGGGACTAGCATAACAGAGACCCAGTACTTC. As protein: CAREGTSITETQYF.

The J gene is TRBJ2-3, the V gene TRBV20-1; 9 bases are a match to TRBD2. After removal of 6 bases from V and 5 bases from J, the junction contained 9 bases not matched to a gene. The CDR3 length is 14 residues. Germline lookup yields CDR1 DFQATT and CDR2 SNEGSKA (reference sequence). CDR3 region: CSAPDLREGDTQYF. CDR3 nucleotides: TGCAGTGCGCCCGACTTGCGGGAGGGAGATACGCAGTATTTT.

The rearrangement joins TRBV28 to TRBJ2-5; 8 bases match TRBD1. The DNA end favors TRBJ2-7, so the J call may be wrong. This CDR3 has 15 residues. CDR1 MDHEN and CDR2 SYDVKM come from the germline V gene. CDR3 amino acids: CASRDDRGKFREQYF. Written as DNA, the CDR3 is TGTGCCAGCAGGGATGACAGGGGAAAGTTTCGCGAGCAGTACTTC.

The chain couples TRBV4-3 to TRBJ2-3, with a possible D match to TRBD1 (6 bases). From germline, CDR1 is LGHNA and CDR2 YSLEER. CDR3 length: 17 amino acids. V was pared by 0 bases and J by 2 bases, with 15 bases between. The DNA of the CDR3 is TGCGCCAGCAGCCAAGACGGTTGGGGGCTTGACACAGATACGCAGTATTTT. Protein product: CASSQDGWGLDTDTQYF.

This clonotype was recorded a few times. This chain links TRBV7-2 with TRBJ2-5, with 7 positions matching TRBD2. The CDR3 consists of 15 residues. CDR1 is SGHTA and CDR2 is FQGNSA in the germline V gene. J lost 5 bases, V lost 4 bases, and 10 bases had no gene match. CDR3: CASSSRTRLMETQYF. CDR3 coding DNA: TGTGCCAGCAGCTCCCGGACTAGGTTAATGGAGACCCAGTACTTC.

There are a few counts of this clonotype. This rearrangement joins TRBV7-2 to TRBJ2-5, with 15 bases fitting TRBD2. The CDR3 length is 19 residues. V was pared by 0 bases and J by 4 bases, with 9 bases of the junction left unmatched. The germline gives CDR1 SGHTA, CDR2 FQGNSA. The CDR3, as DNA: TGTGCCAGCAGCTTAGCCCTCTGGACTAGCGGGGGGGTGGGAGAGACCCAGTACTTC. Protein sequence: CASSLALWTSGGVGETQYF.

The chain is built from TRBV2 and TRBJ2-3; possibly TRBD1 for D (9 bases). The CDR3 is 15 residues long. In germline, CDR1 is SNHLY, CDR2 FYNNEI. V gave up 10 bases and J gave up 4 bases, with 21 bases separating them. The CDR3 sequence is CATGRGQGSSDTQYF. In DNA, the CDR3 is TGTGCCACCGGGAGGGGACAGGGTAGTTCAGATACGCAGTATTTT.

The chain has TRBV4-3 and TRBJ1-6; no reliable D call. Germline V gene sequence: CDR1 LGHNA, CDR2 YSLEER. Trimming removed 4 bases at V and 8 bases at J, with 15 bases between. The length of the CDR3 is 15 residues. CDR3 nucleotide sequence: TGCGCCAGCAGCCCAACAGACGCGAAGGATTCACCCCTCCACTTT. Residues: CASSPTDAKDSPLHF.

The chain employs TRBV29-1 and TRBJ1-2; TRBD1 matches at 7 bases. The germline gives CDR1 SQVTM, CDR2 ANQGSEA. The ends lost 4 bases at V and 4 bases at J; junction bases unmatched: 6. The CDR3 spans 13 residues. This chain's CDR3 is CSVGTGLSYGYTF. CDR3 nucleotides: TGCAGCGTTGGGACAGGACTTTCCTATGGCTACACCTTC.

There are a few counts of this clonotype. The V gene is TRBV6-5, the J gene TRBJ2-3, with TRBD2 matching 11 bases. The CDR3 runs to 17 residues. V shed 4 bases, J shed 4 bases, and the junction held 10 bases outside the gene matches. Germline loops: CDR1 MNHEY, CDR2 SVGAGI. CDR3 bases: TGTGCCAGCAGTTCTATACGAACTAGCGGGGGATCAGATACGCAGTATTTT. Its translation: CASSSIRTSGGSDTQYF.

The chain employs TRBV29-1 and TRBJ2-1, with TRBD2 matching 13 bases. Germline assignment: CDR1 SQVTM and CDR2 ANQGSEA. This CDR3 has 13 amino acids. The trim removed 8 bases at V and 6 bases at J, leaving 4 bases unmatched. As DNA, the CDR3 is TGCAGCTCGGGACTAGCGGGGACCAATGAGCAGTTCTTC. Amino acids: CSSGLAGTNEQFF.

This sequence joins TRBV27 and TRBJ2-1; the match to TRBD2 covers 16 bases. The CDR3 is 14 residues long. V trimming: 8 bases; J trimming: 7 bases; junction bases outside the gene matches: 2. The germline CDR1 and CDR2 sequences are MNHEY and SMNVEV (reference sequence). CDR3 sequence: CASGTSGGGNEQFF. CDR3 sequence (DNA): TGTGCCAGCGGGACTAGCGGGGGGGGGAATGAGCAGTTCTTC.

This clonotype was seen more than once but under ten times. This chain uses TRBV11-2 with TRBJ2-5, with unresolved D. Trimming cost V 5 bases and J 5 bases, with 27 bases left between them. Germline-derived CDR1 and CDR2 are SGHAT and FQNNGV. CDR3 length: 18 residues. The CDR3 loop reads CASSPRSTSVARRETQYF. DNA of the CDR3: TGTGCCAGCAGCCCCCGATCGACTTCAGTTGCCCGCCGGGAGACCCAGTACTTC.

This clonotype was observed a single time. The rearrangement uses TRBV12-3 or TRBV12-4 and TRBJ2-4; 8 bases align to TRBD1. With V trimmed by 8 bases and J by 6 bases, 6 bases remained unmatched. There are 13 residues in the CDR3. CDR3 region: CASGAGQANIQYF. As DNA, the CDR3 is TGTGCCAGCGGTGCGGGACAGGCAAACATTCAGTACTTC.

J is TRBJ2-1 and V is TRBV7-2; D gene unclear. In germline, CDR1 is SGHTA, CDR2 FQGNSA. Trimming cost V 4 bases and J 10 bases, with 11 bases left between them. The CDR3 is made up of 12 amino acids. CDR3 sequence (DNA): TGTGCCAGCAGCTCCATCACCCAGGAGCAGTTCTTC. It codes for CASSSITQEQFF.

The chain combines TRBV2 with TRBJ2-3; 12 bases are a match to TRBD1. CDR3 length: 16 residues. The V segment lost 9 bases and the J segment 5 bases; nucleotides outside the gene matches: 12. Germline assignment: CDR1 SNHLY and CDR2 FYNNEI. Here the CDR3 DNA reads TGTGCCAGTGTGGATCCGGGACAGGGGGCCCAAGATACGCAGTATTTT. It codes for CASVDPGQGAQDTQYF.

The rearrangement uses TRBV27 and TRBJ1-2; perhaps TRBD1 as D (5 bases). The CDR3 consists of 12 residues. CDR1 is MNHEY and CDR2 is SMNVEV in the germline V gene (reference sequence). V was cut by 6 bases and J by 8 bases, with 13 bases left in between. The CDR3 here is CASSDSGWGYTF. DNA for the CDR3: TGTGCCAGCAGCGACTCAGGGTGGGGCTACACCTTC.